This T cell receptor (beta chain) derives from a study of blood T cell repertoires in COVID-19. Study-wide context: Resolution of symptoms, clearance, or two negative PCRs was present in recovered Cohort 3 donors. Sample material is recorded as cDNA or gDNA derived from T cells, B-cell-depleted T cells, or PBMCs.

Enrolled through a virtual design, the participants were between roughly 18 and 90 years of age and came from fewer than 30 US areas. Study processing details: Reference gene primer amplification gave estimated nucleated cell counts. Produced via immunoSEQ multiplex PCR; TCRdb's table is partial and in-frame only. That table gives V, J and clone size, and the DNA gave D and trimming. The sample has 200,000 to 250,000 clones; around nine tenths are singletons. V was cut by 5 bases and J by 1 base, with 10 bases left in between. Per the germline V gene, CDR1 is PRHDT and CDR2 is FYEKMQ (reference sequence). The CDR3 runs to 14 residues.

The chain uses TRBV13 and TRBJ2-3; D ambiguous. Sequenced sample: PBMCs or T cells enriched from blood (not recorded which). The sequence derives from a man aged 25 to 45 in a cohort exposed to, infected with or recovered from COVID-19 (not recorded which). The CDR3, as DNA: TGTGCCAGCAGCCGTAGATCGGGCACAGATACGCAGTATTTT. Translated, it gives CASSRRSGTDTQYF.